The sequence of this T cell receptor (beta chain) was determined in a study of blood T cell repertoires in COVID-19. CDR3 length: 16 amino acids. Using immunoSEQ multiplex PCR, the repertoire was profiled, and TCRdb retains in-frame clones only, with some absent. The sample shows 380,000 or so clones, around 87% of them seen only once. The origin of this receptor is a man under 40 who had recovered from COVID-19. The source material was PBMCs or T cells enriched from blood (not recorded which). V and J are TRBV21-1 and TRBJ2-5; the table's TRBD2 call for D was not verified on the DNA. TRBV21-1 is noted as a pseudogene. The CDR3 nucleotides are TGTGCCAGCAGCAGTAGCGGGGGGTCAGGAGAGGAGACCCAGTACTTC. It specifies CASSSSGGSGEETQYF.